The next 28 T cell receptor beta chains were all read from a single sample in a study of shared clonotypes between healthy human individuals. Here immunoSEQ multiplex PCR was the method, and the copy in TCRdb shows in-frame clones only, minus some. The data hold some 490,000 clones, with around 73% observed a single time. The sample taken for sequencing was PBMCs. All receptors come from a woman aged 40-49 years in good health. Some clones in this sample may be carry-over from other donors' samples.

The rearrangement links TRBV18 to TRBJ1-4; D unclear. V lost 3 bases and J 4 bases, leaving 9 bases between the germline ends. The germline gives CDR1 KGHSH, CDR2 LQKENI. The CDR3 contains 14 residues. CDR3 sequence: CASSPLTDNEKLFF. CDR3 nucleotide sequence: TGTGCCAGCTCACCCCTCACAGATAATGAAAAACTGTTTTTT.

There are a few counts of this clone. This chain connects TRBV29-1 to TRBJ2-3; TRBD1 matches at 7 bases. Per the germline V gene, CDR1 is SQVTM and CDR2 is ANQGSEA. The CDR3 is made up of 14 amino acids. V shed 6 bases and J 1 base; nucleotides not matched to a gene: 7. The CDR3 spells CSVSGTEGTDTQYF. The CDR3 nucleotides are TGCAGCGTCTCCGGGACAGAAGGCACAGATACGCAGTATTTT.

The chain combines TRBV7-3 with TRBJ2-3; TRBD2 matches at 8 bases. From germline, CDR1 is SGHTA and CDR2 FQGTGA. The CDR3 extends over 15 amino acids. V trimming: 5 bases; J trimming: 3 bases; junction bases outside the gene matches: 7. CDR3 DNA sequence: TGTGCCAGCAGCCCCGCGGGAGGACCAACAGATACGCAGTATTTT. This sequence encodes CASSPAGGPTDTQYF. Supplemented by reference TRBV7-3 and TRBJ2-3, the full variable domain reads GAGVSQTPSNKVTEKGKYVELRCDPISGHTALYWYRQSLGQGPEFLIYFQGTGAADDSGLPNDRFFAVRPEGSVSTLKIQRTERGDSAVYLCASSPAGGPTDTQYFGPGTRLTVL.

The V and J genes are TRBV5-1 and TRBJ2-1; 14 bases align to TRBD2. J was trimmed by 8 bases and V by 0 bases; bases with no gene match: 1. Germline assignment: CDR1 SGHRS and CDR2 YFSETQ. This CDR3 region has 15 residues. The CDR3 loop reads CASSLGLAGGYEQFF. CDR3 nucleotide sequence: TGCGCCAGCAGCTTGGGACTAGCGGGAGGGTATGAGCAGTTCTTC.

This chain connects TRBV28 to TRBJ1-4, with D maybe TRBD1 (5 bases). The germline CDR1 and CDR2 sequences are MDHEN and SYDVKM. This CDR3 contains 15 residues. V was pared by 5 bases and J by 5 bases, with 15 bases between. CDR3 bases: TGTGCCAGCAGTCCCCATCGGGGGGGAAATGAAAAACTGTTTTTT. This gives the protein CASSPHRGGNEKLFF.

The gene calls are TRBV7-6 and TRBJ2-1; 9 bases are a match to TRBD1. V lost 2 bases to trimming and J lost 9 bases; unmatched junction nucleotides: 8. This CDR3 has 15 residues. CDR1 SGHVS and CDR2 FNYEAQ come from the germline V gene. The CDR3: CASSLIGTGSSEQFF. CDR3 sequence (DNA): TGTGCCAGCAGCTTAATTGGGACAGGGTCAAGTGAGCAGTTCTTC.

The chain recombines TRBV9 with TRBJ1-2, with 11 bases lining up with TRBD1. The V and J ends lost 4 bases and 8 bases, in that order; junction bases with no gene match: 10. CDR1 is SGDLS and CDR2 is YYNGEE in the germline V gene. The CDR3 sequence is 15 residues long. This CDR3 reads CASSPQSGQGVGYTF. The CDR3, as DNA: TGTGCCAGCAGCCCCCAATCGGGACAGGGGGTGGGCTACACCTTC.

The chain is built from TRBV7-9 and TRBJ1-2, with D hard to call. The CDR3 spans 14 residues. V gave up 4 bases and J gave up 3 bases, with 12 bases separating them. Per the germline V gene, CDR1 is SEHNR and CDR2 is FQNEAQ (reference sequence). The CDR3, as DNA: TGTGCCAGCAGCTCGGTGGGCCTTCACTATGGCTACACCTTC. Its translation is CASSSVGLHYGYTF.

V usage is TRBV5-5 and J usage is TRBJ2-2; 7 bases match TRBD1. The germline V gene has CDR1 SGHKS and CDR2 YYEKEE (reference sequence). CDR3 length: 14 residues. V gave up 4 bases and J gave up 5 bases; unmatched junction bases: 5. The CDR3 protein is CASSPRQGTGELFF. CDR3 in DNA: TGTGCCAGCAGCCCCAGACAGGGAACCGGGGAGCTGTTTTTT. The whole variable domain, filled in from reference TRBV5-5 and TRBJ2-2, reads DAGVTQSPTHLIKTRGQQVTLRCSPISGHKSVSWYQQVLGQGPQFIFQYYEKEERGRGNFPDRFSARQFPNYSSELNVNALLLGDSALYLCASSPRQGTGELFFGEGSRLTVL.

For the CDR3, the DNA is TGTGCCAGCAGCTTCTATAGCACAGATACGCAGTATTTT. Protein sequence: CASSFYSTDTQYF. This chain connects TRBV5-4 to TRBJ2-3; D gene ambiguous. Germline assignment: CDR1 SGHNT and CDR2 YYREEE (reference sequence). There are 13 residues in the CDR3. The V gene lost 2 bases and the J gene lost 0 bases, with 4 bases spanning the gap. Full variable domain (remainder filled in from reference TRBV5-4 and TRBJ2-3): ETGVTQSPTHLIKTRGQQVTLRCSSQSGHNTVSWYQQALGQGPQFIFQYYREEENGRGNFPPRFSGLQFPNYSSELNVNALELDDSALYLCASSFYSTDTQYFGPGTRLTVL.

This chain joins TRBV28 and TRBJ2-7, with D perhaps given as TRBD1 or TRBD2 (6 bases each). The CDR3 has 17 residues. Trimming removed 5 bases from V and 5 bases from J, with 25 bases in between. The V gene's germline CDR1 is MDHEN and CDR2 SYDVKM. CDR3 DNA sequence: TGTGCCAGCAGTACCCCCCGAGGGGGGCGCGGTCGGAACGAGCAGTACTTC. It is translated as CASSTPRGGRGRNEQYF.

The chain links TRBV2 to TRBJ2-3, with 13 bases matching TRBD2. CDR1 is SNHLY and CDR2 is FYNNEI in the germline V gene. The CDR3 is made up of 19 amino acids. J gave up 4 bases and V 6 bases, and 16 bases lay outside the gene matches. This CDR3 reads CASSPGLAGDLRQADTQYF. As DNA, the CDR3 is TGTGCCAGCAGCCCAGGACTAGCGGGAGACCTACGGCAGGCAGATACGCAGTATTTT.

The J gene is TRBJ1-5, the V gene TRBV28; D remains unclear. The V gene's germline CDR1 is MDHEN and CDR2 SYDVKM. CDR3 length: 14 amino acids. Trimming cost V 3 bases and J 0 bases, with 6 bases left between them. The CDR3 bases are TGTGCCAGCAGTTTTCTCGGTAGCAATCAGCCCCAGCATTTT. The encoded protein is CASSFLGSNQPQHF.

This clone has a single count. A far larger clone lies a single base away; this is likely a read error. The sample contains more than one DNA sequence encoding this CDR3. J is TRBJ1-6 and V is TRBV10-1, with 8 positions matching TRBD1. This CDR3 is 16 amino acids long. The germline CDR1 and CDR2 sequences are WNHNN and SYGVQD (reference sequence). Here the CDR3 reads CAPRGTGSSYNSPLHF. CDR3 DNA: TGCGCCCCTAGGGGGACAGGAAGCTCCTATAATTCGCCCCTCCACTTT.

The V and J genes are TRBV15 and TRBJ2-5, with TRBD2 as a possible D gene (5 bases). V was shortened by 0 bases and J by 5 bases, with 10 bases between the two germline ends. The CDR3 is 14 residues long. Looked up from germline, CDR1 is LNHNV and CDR2 is YYDKDF (reference sequence). The CDR3, as DNA: TGTGCCACCAGCAGAGATGCTAGGAGGGAGACCCAGTACTTC. It encodes CATSRDARRETQYF. The full variable domain, its missing parts supplied by reference TRBV15 and TRBJ2-5, is DAMVIQNPRYQVTQFGKPVTLSCSQTLNHNVMYWYQQKSSQAPKLLFHYYDKDFNNEADTPDNFQSRRPNTSFCFLDIRSPGLGDTAMYLCATSRDARRETQYFGPGTRLLVL.

The rearrangement joins TRBV7-8 to TRBJ2-7; 13 bases are a match to TRBD2. The CDR3 is 16 amino acids. Losses at the gene ends were 1 base for V and 5 bases for J; bases not matched to a gene: 5. Germline V gene data show CDR1 as SGHVS and CDR2 as FQNEAQ. Here the CDR3 reads CASSLDGLAGVNEQYF. In DNA form, the CDR3 reads TGTGCCAGCAGCTTAGACGGACTAGCGGGAGTTAACGAGCAGTACTTC.

This clone was counted many times. The chain couples TRBV5-4 to TRBJ2-3; 9 bases are shared with TRBD1. CDR1 and CDR2 (germline): SGHNT, YYREEE (reference sequence). V lost 4 bases and J lost 6; bases outside the gene matches: 9. The CDR3 has 15 amino acids. The CDR3 nucleotides read TGTGCCAGCAGCAAAACAGGGGGCGGTATCGATACGCAGTATTTT. The encoded protein is CASSKTGGGIDTQYF.

This chain links TRBV7-3 with TRBJ2-1; TRBD2 might be the D (7 bases). Trimming removed 0 bases at V and 7 bases at J, with 16 bases between. This CDR3 is 16 amino acids long. Germline V CDR1 and CDR2: SGHTA, FQGTGA. For the CDR3, the DNA is TGTGCCAGCAGCTTAACTTCGGCAGGGGACTATAATGAGCAGTTCTTC. Translation: CASSLTSAGDYNEQFF. Looking up the rest from reference TRBV7-3 and TRBJ2-1 gives the full variable domain: GAGVSQTPSNKVTEKGKYVELRCDPISGHTALYWYRQSLGQGPEFLIYFQGTGAADDSGLPNDRFFAVRPEGSVSTLKIQRTERGDSAVYLCASSLTSAGDYNEQFFGPGTRLTVL.

V and J are TRBV6-6 and TRBJ2-1; 8 nucleotides line up with TRBD2. The CDR3 totals 15 residues. The V and J ends lost 6 bases and 2 bases, in that order; junction bases with no gene match: 6. Germline-derived CDR1 and CDR2 are MNHNY and SVGAGI (reference sequence). This CDR3 is CASSASGSTYNEQFF. For the CDR3, the DNA is TGTGCCAGCAGCGCAAGCGGGAGCACCTACAATGAGCAGTTCTTC.

This chain joins TRBV6-5 and TRBJ1-2; D remains unclear. V was cut by 5 bases and J by 7 bases, with 14 bases left in between. Germline values: CDR1 MNHEY, CDR2 SVGAGI. The CDR3 has 13 residues. The CDR3 bases are TGTGCCAGCAGTAGGTACGAAGGTATTGGCTACACCTTC. It codes for CASSRYEGIGYTF.

The rearrangement uses TRBV4-3 and TRBJ2-5; TRBD1 agrees at 7 bases. The J call is doubtful: the DNA matches TRBJ2-7 better. CDR1 is LGHNA and CDR2 is YSLEER in the germline V gene. This CDR3 is 15 amino acids long. As DNA, the CDR3 is TGCGCCAGCAGCCAAGAGACAGGGAATCTATACGAGCAGTACTTC. Translating gives CASSQETGNLYEQYF.

The chain links TRBV11-2 to TRBJ2-7, with 10 bases aligning to TRBD2. The CDR3 sequence is 16 residues long. The V segment lost 4 bases and the J segment 3 bases; nucleotides outside the gene matches: 9. Germline CDR1 SGHAT, CDR2 FQNNGV. This CDR3 reads CASSSRGLAGVYEQYF. DNA of the CDR3: TGTGCCAGCAGCTCCCGTGGGCTAGCGGGAGTCTACGAGCAGTACTTC.

The chain joins TRBV15 to TRBJ2-1, with D hard to call. The CDR3 length is 17 residues. V was clipped by 2 bases and J by 5 bases, with 19 bases between them. In germline, CDR1 is LNHNV, CDR2 YYDKDF (reference sequence). The DNA for the CDR3 is TGTGCCACCAGCAGACTCCCGACTCGTCTCACGCACAATGAGCAGTTCTTC. This encodes CATSRLPTRLTHNEQFF.

This clone has a handful of counts. The DNA for the CDR3 is TGTGCCAGCAGTTTCTCAGGGGATGATGGCTACACCTTC. It specifies CASSFSGDDGYTF. The chain combines TRBV28 with TRBJ1-2; a possible D gene is TRBD1 (6 bases). The CDR3 runs 13 residues. CDR1 is MDHEN, CDR2 SYDVKM, per germline. The V and J ends lost 3 bases and 6 bases respectively, with 11 bases between them.

This clone was seen just once. V and J are TRBV28 and TRBJ2-7; TRBD1 matches 7 bases. The germline V gene has CDR1 MDHEN and CDR2 SYDVKM. CDR3 length: 20 amino acids. The junction had 22 bases not matched to a gene; V was cut back by 3 bases and J by 2 bases. CDR3 sequence: CASSFDQPSSRDSRTYEQYF. CDR3 in DNA: TGTGCCAGCAGTTTCGACCAACCCTCATCCCGGGACAGTCGAACCTACGAGCAGTACTTC.

This sequence joins TRBV9 and TRBJ2-2; D is undetermined. The CDR3 extends over 16 amino acids. Germline values: CDR1 SGDLS, CDR2 YYNGEE. V gave up 0 bases and J gave up 0 bases, with 9 bases separating them. Here the CDR3 reads CASSVVPAPNTGELFF. DNA of the CDR3: TGTGCCAGCAGCGTAGTGCCAGCACCGAACACCGGGGAGCTGTTTTTT.

V and J are TRBV14 and TRBJ2-2; D uncertain. Germline CDR1 SGHDN, CDR2 FVKESK. V was pared by 2 bases and J by 9 bases, with 7 bases between. The CDR3 is 12 residues long. This CDR3 reads CASSQTARELFF. The CDR3 nucleotides are TGTGCCAGCAGCCAAACGGCGCGGGAGCTGTTTTTT.

This chain joins TRBV7-2 and TRBJ2-1; D unclear. Trimming took 3 bases from V and 12 from J, leaving 12 bases between them. Germline values: CDR1 SGHTA, CDR2 FQGNSA. This CDR3 has 12 residues. CDR3 coding DNA: TGTGCCAGCAGCTTCCCAGAAAGACTGCAGTTCTTC. This gives the protein CASSFPERLQFF.